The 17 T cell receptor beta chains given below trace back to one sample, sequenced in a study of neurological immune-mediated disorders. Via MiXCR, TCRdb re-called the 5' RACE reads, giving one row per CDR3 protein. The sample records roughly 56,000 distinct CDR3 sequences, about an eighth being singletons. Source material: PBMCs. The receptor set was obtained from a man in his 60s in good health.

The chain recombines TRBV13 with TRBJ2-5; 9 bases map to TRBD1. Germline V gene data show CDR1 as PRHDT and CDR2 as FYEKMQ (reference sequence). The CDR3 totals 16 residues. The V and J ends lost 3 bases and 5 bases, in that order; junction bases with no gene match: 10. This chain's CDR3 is CASSFLGTGPGETQYF. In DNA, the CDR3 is TGTGCCAGCAGCTTCCTCGGGACAGGGCCGGGGGAGACCCAGTACTTC.

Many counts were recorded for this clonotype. In DNA, the CDR3 is TGCGCCAGCAGCCGTGGTGGGAACACTGAAGCTTTCTTT. Its translation is CASSRGGNTEAFF. V usage is TRBV5-1 and J usage is TRBJ1-1; D is uncertain. The CDR3 has 13 residues. Germline assignment: CDR1 SGHRS and CDR2 YFSETQ. V lost 4 bases and J 1 base, leaving 8 bases between the germline ends.

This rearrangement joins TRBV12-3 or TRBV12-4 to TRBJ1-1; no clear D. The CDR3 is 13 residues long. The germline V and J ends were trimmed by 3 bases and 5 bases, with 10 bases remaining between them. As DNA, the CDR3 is TGTGCCAGCAGTTTCATGGGTGATACTGAAGCTTTCTTT. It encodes CASSFMGDTEAFF.

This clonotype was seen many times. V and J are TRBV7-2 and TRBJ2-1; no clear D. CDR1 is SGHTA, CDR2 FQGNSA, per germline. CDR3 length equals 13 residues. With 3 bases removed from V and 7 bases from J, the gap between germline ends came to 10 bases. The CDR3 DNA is TGTGCCAGCAGCTTTGGACCGCGTAATGAGCAGTTCTTC. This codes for CASSFGPRNEQFF.

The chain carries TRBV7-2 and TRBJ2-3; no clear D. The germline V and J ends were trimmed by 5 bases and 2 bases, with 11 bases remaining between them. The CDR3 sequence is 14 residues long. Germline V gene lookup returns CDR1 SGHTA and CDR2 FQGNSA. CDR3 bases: TGTGCCAGCAGCGCTCGTCCCTACACAGATACGCAGTATTTT. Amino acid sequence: CASSARPYTDTQYF.

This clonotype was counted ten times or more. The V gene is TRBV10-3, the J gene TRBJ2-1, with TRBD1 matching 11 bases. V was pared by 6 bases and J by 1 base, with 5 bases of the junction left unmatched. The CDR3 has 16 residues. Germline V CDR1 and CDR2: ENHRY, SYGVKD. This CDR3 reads CAIRGGTGGSYNEQFF. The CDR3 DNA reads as TGTGCCATCAGGGGAGGGACAGGGGGTTCCTACAATGAGCAGTTCTTC.

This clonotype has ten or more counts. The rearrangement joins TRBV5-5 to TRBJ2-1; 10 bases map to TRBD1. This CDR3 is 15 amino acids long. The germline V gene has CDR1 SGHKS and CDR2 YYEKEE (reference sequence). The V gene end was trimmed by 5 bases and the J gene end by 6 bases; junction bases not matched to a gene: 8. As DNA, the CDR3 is TGTGCCAGCAGTTCCGGGACAGGGGTAAGCAATGAGCAGTTCTTC. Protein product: CASSSGTGVSNEQFF.

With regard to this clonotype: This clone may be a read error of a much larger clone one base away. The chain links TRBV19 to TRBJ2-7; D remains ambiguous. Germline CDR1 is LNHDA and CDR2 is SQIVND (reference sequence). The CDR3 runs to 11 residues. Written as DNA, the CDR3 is TGTGCCGGTAGTATAGGCAACGAGCAGTACTTC. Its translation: CAGSIGNEQYF.

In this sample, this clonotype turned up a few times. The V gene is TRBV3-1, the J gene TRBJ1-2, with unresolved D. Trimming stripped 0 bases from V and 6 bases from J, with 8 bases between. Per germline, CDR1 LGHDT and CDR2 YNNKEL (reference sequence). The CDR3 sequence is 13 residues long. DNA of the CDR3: TGTGCCAGCAGCCAAGAAGGGTTCCATGGCTACACCTTC. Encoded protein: CASSQEGFHGYTF.

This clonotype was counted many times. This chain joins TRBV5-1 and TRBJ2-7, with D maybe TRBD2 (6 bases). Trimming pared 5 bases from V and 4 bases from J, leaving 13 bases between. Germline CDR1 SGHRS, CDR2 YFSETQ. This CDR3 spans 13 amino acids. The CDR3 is CASRRDQLYEQYF. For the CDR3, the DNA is TGCGCCAGCAGGCGGGATCAGCTTTACGAGCAGTACTTC.

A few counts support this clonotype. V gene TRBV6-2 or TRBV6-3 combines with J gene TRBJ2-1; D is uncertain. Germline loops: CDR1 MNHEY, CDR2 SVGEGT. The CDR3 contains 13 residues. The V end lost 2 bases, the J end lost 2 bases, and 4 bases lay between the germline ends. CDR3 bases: TGTGCCAGCAGTTACAGGACCTACAATGAGCAGTTCTTC. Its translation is CASSYRTYNEQFF.

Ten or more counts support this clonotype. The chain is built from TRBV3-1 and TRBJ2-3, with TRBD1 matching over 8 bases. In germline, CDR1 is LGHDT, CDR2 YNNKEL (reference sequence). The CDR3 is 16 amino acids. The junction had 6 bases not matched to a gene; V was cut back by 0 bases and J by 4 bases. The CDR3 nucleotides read TGTGCCAGCAGCCAAGATCTCAGGGGGCGCGCAGATACGCAGTATTTT. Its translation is CASSQDLRGRADTQYF.

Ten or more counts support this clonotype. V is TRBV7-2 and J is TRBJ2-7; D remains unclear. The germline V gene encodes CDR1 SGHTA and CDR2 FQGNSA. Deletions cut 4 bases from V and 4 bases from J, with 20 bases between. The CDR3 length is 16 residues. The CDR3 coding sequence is TGTGCCAGCAGCTCCCTGACGGGTCTGGGGTATTACGAGCAGTACTTC. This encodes CASSSLTGLGYYEQYF.

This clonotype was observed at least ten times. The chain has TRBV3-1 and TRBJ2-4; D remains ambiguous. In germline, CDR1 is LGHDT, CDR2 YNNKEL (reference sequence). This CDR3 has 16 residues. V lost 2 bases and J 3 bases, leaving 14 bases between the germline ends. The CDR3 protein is CASSQIPSSGKNIQYF. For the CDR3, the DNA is TGTGCCAGCAGCCAAATTCCTTCTTCTGGCAAAAACATTCAGTACTTC.

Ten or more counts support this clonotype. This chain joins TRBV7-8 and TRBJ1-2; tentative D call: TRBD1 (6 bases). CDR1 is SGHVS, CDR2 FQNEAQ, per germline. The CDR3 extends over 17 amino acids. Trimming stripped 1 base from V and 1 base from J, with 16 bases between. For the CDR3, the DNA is TGTGCCAGCAGCTTAGTATCCCAGGGGATACGTAACTATGGCTACACCTTC. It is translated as CASSLVSQGIRNYGYTF. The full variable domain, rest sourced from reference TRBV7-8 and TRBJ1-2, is GAGVSQSPRYKVAKRGQDVALRCDPISGHVSLFWYQQALGQGPEFLTYFQNEAQLDKSGLPSDRFFAERPEGSVSTLKIQRTQQEDSAVYLCASSLVSQGIRNYGYTFGSGTRLTVV.

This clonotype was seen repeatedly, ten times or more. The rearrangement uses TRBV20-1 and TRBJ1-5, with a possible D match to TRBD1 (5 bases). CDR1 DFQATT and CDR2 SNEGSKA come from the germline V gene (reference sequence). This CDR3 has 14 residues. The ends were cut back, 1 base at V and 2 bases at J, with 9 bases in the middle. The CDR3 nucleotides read TGCAGTGCTAGAGGAGGGGATGGCAATCAGCCCCAGCATTTT. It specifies CSARGGDGNQPQHF.

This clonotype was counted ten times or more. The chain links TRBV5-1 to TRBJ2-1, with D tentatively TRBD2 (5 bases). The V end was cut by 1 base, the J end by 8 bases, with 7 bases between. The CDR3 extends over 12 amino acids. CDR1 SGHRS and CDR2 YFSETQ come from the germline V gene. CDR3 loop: CASSLRDYEQFF. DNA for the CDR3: TGCGCCAGCAGCTTGCGGGATTATGAGCAGTTCTTC.